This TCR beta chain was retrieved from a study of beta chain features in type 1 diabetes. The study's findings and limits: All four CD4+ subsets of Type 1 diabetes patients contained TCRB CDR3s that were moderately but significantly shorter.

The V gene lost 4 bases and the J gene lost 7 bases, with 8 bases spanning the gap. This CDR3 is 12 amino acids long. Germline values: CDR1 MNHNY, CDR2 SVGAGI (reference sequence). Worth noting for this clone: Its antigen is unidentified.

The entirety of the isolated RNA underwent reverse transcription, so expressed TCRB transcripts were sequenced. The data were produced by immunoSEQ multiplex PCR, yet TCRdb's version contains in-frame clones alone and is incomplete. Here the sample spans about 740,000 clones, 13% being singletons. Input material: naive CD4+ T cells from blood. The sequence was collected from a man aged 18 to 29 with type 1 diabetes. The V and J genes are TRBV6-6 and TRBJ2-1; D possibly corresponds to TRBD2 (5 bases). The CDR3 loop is CASSSPGNEQFF. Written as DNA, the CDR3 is TGTGCCAGCAGTTCCCCGGGGAATGAGCAGTTCTTC.